The entry that follows covers one TCR beta chain sequence. Its binding antigen is unknown. Base quality data are lacking; no much larger clone is found one base away. The sample carries other DNA sequences with the same CDR3. This entry belongs to a study of shared clonotypes between healthy human individuals (dated by TCRdb to about 2020). For the wider study: A few men and a couple of women, aged 18 to 49 years, made up the cohort. For each donor, CD4 naive and CD4 memory were each given three plates, CD8 naive was given two plates, and CD8 memory was given one plate. Blood TCR repertoires of four to six healthy adults were deeply sequenced to estimate repertoire size and the extent of clonotype sharing between individuals. Different laboratories and diverse techniques were used to prepare libraries and sequence TCR repertoires, to increase sequencing depth and limit assay-specific biases. Between about 0.85 and 9.5 billion PBMCs per donor were obtained by leukapheresis. Summary of the overall study and its limitations: Only blood was sampled, and tissue TCR repertoires likely differ from those in blood. Estimated clonotype richness was generally larger for naive than for memory subsets. Rarefaction of sorted-subset datasets indicated incomplete sequencing despite the large sequencing depth. Compared with non-shared clonotypes, clonotypes shared by all four sorted-subset donors had higher generation probabilities. When a few donors were compared, the shared fraction of clonotypes was about 5% for naive CD4, approximately 3.5% for naive CD8, about 2.5% for memory CD4, and around 0.4% for memory CD8. The small number of donors limited the genetic and exposure-history diversity represented. Based on pairwise subsampling, the degree of clonotype sharing among donors was expected to be affected by sequencing depth.

Using the deep immunoSEQ assay, multiplex PCR amplified TCR CDR3 regions from genomic DNA. Genomic DNA extracted from each cell subset was distributed evenly over all wells of several immunoSEQ 96-well plates, and each plate served as one replicate. For sorted subsets, around 200 ng genomic DNA, equal to tens of thousands of T cell genomes, was loaded into each replicate PCR. Purified libraries were measured with a Qubit 3.0 fluorometer, size-checked on a Bioanalyzer 2100, and measured again with the KAPA Library Quantification kit. A separate single-read 150-cycle Illumina NextSeq 550 flow cell was used to sequence each immunoSEQ 96-well plate. As for how the authors treated the data: Because the immunoSEQ output included only junctional sequences and no quality scores, the filtering could not be the same as the filtering used for full-length reads. To assign V/J genes and CDR3, sequences were annotated against IMGT germline references using PyIR, a Python wrapper for IgBLAST v1.9. Reads were filtered out if the reads had weak V/J assignments (E-value above 1e-6), no CDR3, stop codons, out-of-frame junctions, or ambiguous translated residues. V3J clonotypes were defined by identical inferred V gene, J gene, and CDR3 amino acid sequence. Percentage overlap between repertoires was calculated by dividing the number of shared unique clonotypes by the size of the smaller repertoire. Repertoire richness was assessed with RTK rarefaction, the Chao1 estimator, and Recon v2.1 estimates of unobserved clonotypes. OLGA was used to compute generation probabilities for all TCRbeta clonotypes that the gDNA method yielded from a few donors. TCRdb re-hosts the immuneACCESS table, in-frame sequences only. Its copies lack some clones; in the studies checked, an unresolved V gene accounts for under half of them, and the cause for the rest is not known. That table furnishes V, J and clone size, whereas the DNA furnished D and trimming. This sample lists under 850,000 clones; roughly 72% were detected once. The ten largest clones add up to over 1.5% of the sample.

Trimmed from V: 1 base; trimmed from J: 1 base; junction bases lacking a gene match: 1. The CDR3 runs 15 residues from the cysteine to the phenylalanine. Kept here is only the CDR3 DNA, which spans 45 bases and is read in frame from base 1. Via the germline V gene, CDR1 is SGHTA and CDR2 FQGNSA. Donors were healthy HIV-negative adults with no recently reported acute infections or vaccinations. Only Caucasian adults living in Nashville, Tennessee, USA were represented among the donors. Magnetic negative selection was used to enrich CD4+ T cells, after which naive cells were positively selected on CD45RA and the negative fraction became the memory subset. Blood was collected by leukapheresis, and PBMCs were isolated by Ficoll-Histopaque density gradient centrifugation and then cryopreserved in liquid nitrogen vapor phase. Analytical flow cytometry was used to check the purity and quantity of each magnetically sorted T cell population. Each sorted fraction had its genomic DNA isolated and then quantified by UV absorbance on a Nanodrop 2000c.

The chain links TRBV7-2 with TRBJ2-7, with TRBD2 matching 10 junction bases. Specimen: memory CD4+ T cells sorted from blood. The cell subset or site label, as the study defines it: CD45RA-negative fraction. This TCR was sampled from a woman aged 30 to 39 in good health. The nucleotides are TGTGCCAGCAGCTTAGGGACTAGCGGATCCTACGAGCAGTACTTC. Its protein product is CASSLGTSGSYEQYF.